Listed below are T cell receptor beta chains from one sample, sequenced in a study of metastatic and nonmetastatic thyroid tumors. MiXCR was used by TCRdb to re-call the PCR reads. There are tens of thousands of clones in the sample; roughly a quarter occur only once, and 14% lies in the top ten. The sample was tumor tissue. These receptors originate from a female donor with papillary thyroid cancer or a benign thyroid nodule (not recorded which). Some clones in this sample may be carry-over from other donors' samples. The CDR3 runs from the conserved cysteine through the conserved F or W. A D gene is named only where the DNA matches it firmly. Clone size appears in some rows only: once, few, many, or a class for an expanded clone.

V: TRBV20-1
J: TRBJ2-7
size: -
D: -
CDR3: CSARGGESYEQYF
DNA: TGCAGTGCTAGAGGAGGGGAATCCTACGAGCAGTACTTC

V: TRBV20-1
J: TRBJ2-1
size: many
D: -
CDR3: CSAAAGLYNEQFF
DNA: TGCAGTGCTGCGGCTGGGTTGTACAATGAGCAGTTCTTC

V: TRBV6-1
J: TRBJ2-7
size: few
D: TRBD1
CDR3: CASSPSGQDPYEQYF
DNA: TGTGCCAGCAGTCCCTCGGGACAGGATCCCTACGAGCAGTACTTC

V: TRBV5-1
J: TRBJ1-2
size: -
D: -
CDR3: CASSATDGLGGYTF
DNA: TGCGCCAGCAGCGCAACGGACGGGCTCGGGGGCTACACCTTC

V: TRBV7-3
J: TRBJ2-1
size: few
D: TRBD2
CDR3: CASSSSMASGYNEQFF
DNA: TGTGCCAGCAGCTCGTCGATGGCTAGCGGATACAATGAGCAGTTCTTC

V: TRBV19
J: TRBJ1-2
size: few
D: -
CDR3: CASSHQGLLGYTF
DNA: TGTGCCAGTAGTCATCAGGGGCTACTTGGCTACACCTTC

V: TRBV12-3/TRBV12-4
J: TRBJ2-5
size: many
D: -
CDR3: CARPEAETQYF
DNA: TGTGCCAGGCCGGAGGCAGAGACCCAGTACTTC

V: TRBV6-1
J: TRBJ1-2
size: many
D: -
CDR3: CASSEASLGWIRANYGYTF
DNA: TGTGCCAGCAGTGAAGCGTCCCTTGGGTGGATCAGGGCTAACTATGGCTACACCTTC

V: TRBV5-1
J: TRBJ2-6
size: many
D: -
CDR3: CASSLGSSGANVLTF
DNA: TGCGCCAGCAGCTTGGGGTCCTCTGGGGCCAACGTCCTGACTTTC

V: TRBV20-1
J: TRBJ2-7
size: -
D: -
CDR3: CSARVVGAYEQYF
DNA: TGCAGTGCTAGAGTGGTCGGAGCCTACGAGCAGTACTTC

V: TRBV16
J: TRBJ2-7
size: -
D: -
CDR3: CASSPNYNRAQYF
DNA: TGTGCCAGCAGCCCTAACTACAACAGGGCTCAGTACTTC

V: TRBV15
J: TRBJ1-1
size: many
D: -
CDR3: CATSRGTAGRIGNTEAFF
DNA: TGTGCCACCAGCAGAGGGACAGCCGGGCGAATCGGGAACACTGAAGCTTTCTTT

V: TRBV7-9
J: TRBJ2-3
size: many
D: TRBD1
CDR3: CASSSGGPDTQYF
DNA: TGTGCCAGCAGCTCAGGGGGCCCAGATACGCAGTATTTT

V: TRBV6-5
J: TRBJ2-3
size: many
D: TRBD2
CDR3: CASSLPQGAGGGEDTQYF
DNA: TGTGCCAGCAGTTTACCCCAGGGAGCGGGAGGCGGGGAAGATACGCAGTATTTT

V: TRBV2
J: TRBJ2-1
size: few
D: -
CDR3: CASSEINSEQFF
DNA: TGTGCCAGCAGTGAAATCAACAGCGAGCAGTTCTTC

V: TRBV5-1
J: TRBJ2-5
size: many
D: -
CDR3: CASSLEDWETQYF
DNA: TGCGCCAGCAGCTTGGAGGACTGGGAGACCCAGTACTTC

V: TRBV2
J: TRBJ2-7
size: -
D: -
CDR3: CASSRPKEQYF
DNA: TGTGCCAGCAGTAGGCCCAAAGAGCAGTACTTC

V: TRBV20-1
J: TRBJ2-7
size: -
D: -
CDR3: CSARVSDHEQYF
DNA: TGCAGTGCTAGAGTTTCGGACCACGAGCAGTACTTC

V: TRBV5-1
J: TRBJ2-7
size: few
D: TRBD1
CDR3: CASSLATIGTGPSYEQYF
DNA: TGCGCCAGCAGCTTGGCCACTATCGGGACAGGGCCCTCCTACGAGCAGTACTTC

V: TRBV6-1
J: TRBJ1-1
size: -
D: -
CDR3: CASSDPTGAYTEAFF
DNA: TGTGCCAGCAGTGACCCCACCGGGGCCTACACTGAAGCCTTCTTC

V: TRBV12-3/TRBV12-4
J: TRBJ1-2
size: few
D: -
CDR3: CASSSEGAYGYTF
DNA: TGTGCCAGCAGCAGTGAGGGAGCCTATGGCTACACCTTC

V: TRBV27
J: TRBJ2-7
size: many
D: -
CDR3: CASSLLIGYEQYF
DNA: TGTGCCAGCAGTTTATTAATAGGCTACGAGCAGTACTTC